This TCR beta chain was identified during a study of beta chain features in type 1 diabetes. General study results and limits: PCR might pick shorter templates more often, in the same way for patients and controls. Whether HLA type affects TCRB rearrangement stayed undetermined in the present work. A closer apparent resemblance between naive, central memory and Treg TCRB repertoires was seen in patients than in healthy donors.

Sort purity for all populations was recorded as exceeding 98%. cDNA synthesis used the whole RNA isolate, giving expressed TCRB sequences. The method was immunoSEQ multiplex PCR; TCRdb's version includes in-frame clones alone and lacks a portion of them. The sample lists about 360,000 clones; roughly 12% were seen once. With regard to this clone: Its antigen remains unidentified.

Germline V gene sequence: CDR1 GTSNPN, CDR2 SVGIG (reference sequence). The CDR3 has 13 amino acids. The ends were cut back, 5 bases at V and 2 bases at J, with 10 bases in the middle. The J gene is TRBJ1-3, the V gene TRBV30; TRBD1 is a possible D gene (6 bases). Material for sequencing was naive CD4+ T cells from blood. This clonotype was sampled from a man aged 18 to 35 in good health. The CDR3 DNA reads as TGTGCCTGGCAACAGGGTCCTGGAAACACCATATATTTT. As protein: CAWQQGPGNTIYF. Drawing the rest from reference TRBV30 and TRBJ1-3, the complete variable domain is SQTIHQWPATLVQPVGSPLSLECTVEGTSNPNLYWYRQAAGRGLQLLFYSVGIGQISSEVPQNLSASRPQDRQFILSSKKLLLSDSGFYLCAWQQGPGNTIYFGEGSWLTVV.